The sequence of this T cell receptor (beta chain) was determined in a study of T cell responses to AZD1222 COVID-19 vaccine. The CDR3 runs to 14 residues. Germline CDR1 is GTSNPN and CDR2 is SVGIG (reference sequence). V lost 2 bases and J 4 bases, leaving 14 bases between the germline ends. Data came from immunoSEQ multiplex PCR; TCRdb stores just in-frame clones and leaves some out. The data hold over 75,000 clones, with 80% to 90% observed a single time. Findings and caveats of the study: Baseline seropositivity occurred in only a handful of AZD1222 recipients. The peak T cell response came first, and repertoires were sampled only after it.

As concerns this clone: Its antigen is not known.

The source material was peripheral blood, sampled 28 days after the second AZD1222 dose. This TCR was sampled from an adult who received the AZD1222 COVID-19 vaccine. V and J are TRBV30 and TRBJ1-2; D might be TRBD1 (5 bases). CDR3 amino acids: CAWSKGGAGYGYTF. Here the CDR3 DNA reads TGTGCCTGGAGTAAGGGAGGGGCTGGCTATGGCTACACCTTC.